This T cell receptor beta chain comes out of a study of early T cells in non-severe SARS-CoV-2 infection. Trimming left V 7 bases short and J 0 bases short, with 16 bases between. The germline V gene has CDR1 MNHEY and CDR2 SVGEGT. There are 15 residues in the CDR3. This clonotype was found many times. Each cDNA molecule carried a unique molecular identifier. TCRdb re-called the 5' RACE reads through MiXCR, storing one row per CDR3 protein. The sample carries over 25,000 distinct CDR3 sequences, approximately 5.3% recorded once. The origin of this receptor is an adult who was a healthcare worker with PCR-confirmed SARS-CoV-2 infection or an uninfected control (not recorded which). The V gene is TRBV6-2 or TRBV6-3, the J gene TRBJ2-7; D not certain. Sequencing was performed on whole blood. CDR3 in amino acids: CASTLLWGSSYEQYF. The CDR3 DNA is TGTGCCAGCACCCTGCTTTGGGGAAGCTCCTACGAGCAGTACTTC.